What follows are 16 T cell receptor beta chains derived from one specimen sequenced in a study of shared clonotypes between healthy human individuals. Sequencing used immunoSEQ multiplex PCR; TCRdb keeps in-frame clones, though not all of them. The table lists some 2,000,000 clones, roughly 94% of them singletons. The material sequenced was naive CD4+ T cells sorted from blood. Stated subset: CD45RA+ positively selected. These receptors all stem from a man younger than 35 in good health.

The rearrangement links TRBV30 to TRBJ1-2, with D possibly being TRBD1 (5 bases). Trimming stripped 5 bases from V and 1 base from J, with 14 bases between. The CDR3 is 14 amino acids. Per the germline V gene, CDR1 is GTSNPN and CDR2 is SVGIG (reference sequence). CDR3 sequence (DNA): TGTGCCTGGGCCTGGGGGGGGGATAACTATGGCTACACCTTC. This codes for CAWAWGGDNYGYTF.

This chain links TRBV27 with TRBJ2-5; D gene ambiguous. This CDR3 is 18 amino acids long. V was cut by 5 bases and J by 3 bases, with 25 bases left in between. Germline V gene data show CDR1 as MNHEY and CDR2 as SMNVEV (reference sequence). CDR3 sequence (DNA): TGTGCCAGCAGTCCGGTCCGTTGGGCGGATCGGCAAGAAGAGACCCAGTACTTC. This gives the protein CASSPVRWADRQEETQYF.

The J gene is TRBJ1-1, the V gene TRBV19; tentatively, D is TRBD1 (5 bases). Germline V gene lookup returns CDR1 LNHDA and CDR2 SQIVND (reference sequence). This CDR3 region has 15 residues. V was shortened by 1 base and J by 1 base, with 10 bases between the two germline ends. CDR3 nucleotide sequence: TGTGCCAGTAGTATAGTCGGGGGGACGAACACTGAAGCTTTCTTT. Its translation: CASSIVGGTNTEAFF.

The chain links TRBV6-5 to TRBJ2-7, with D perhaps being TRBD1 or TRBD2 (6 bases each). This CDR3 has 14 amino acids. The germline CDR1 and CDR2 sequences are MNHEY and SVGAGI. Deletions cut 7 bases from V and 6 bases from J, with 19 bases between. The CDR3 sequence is CASTRESKGGEQYF. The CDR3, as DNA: TGTGCCAGCACTCGGGAATCCAAGGGGGGCGAGCAGTACTTC.

The CDR3 is CAISERGRGSYEQYF. The CDR3 coding sequence is TGTGCCATCAGTGAGAGGGGCAGGGGGTCCTACGAGCAGTACTTC. The chain links TRBV10-3 to TRBJ2-7, with TRBD1 identical over 7 bases. Germline assignment: CDR1 ENHRY and CDR2 SYGVKD. After removal of 2 bases from V and 1 base from J, the junction contained 5 bases not matched to a gene. The CDR3 is 15 amino acids.

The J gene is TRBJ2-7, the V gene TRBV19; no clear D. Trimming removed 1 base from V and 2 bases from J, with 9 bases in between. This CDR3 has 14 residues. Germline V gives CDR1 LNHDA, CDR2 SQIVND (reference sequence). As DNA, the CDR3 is TGTGCCAGTAGTATAGTGGGCAGGCCCTACGAGCAGTACTTC. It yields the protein CASSIVGRPYEQYF.

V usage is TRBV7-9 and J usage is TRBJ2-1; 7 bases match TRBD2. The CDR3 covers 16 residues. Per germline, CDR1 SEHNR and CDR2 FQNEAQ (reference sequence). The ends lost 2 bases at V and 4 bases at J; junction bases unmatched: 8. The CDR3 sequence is CASSLIAGKHYNEQFF. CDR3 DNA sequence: TGTGCCAGCAGCTTAATAGCGGGCAAGCATTACAATGAGCAGTTCTTC.

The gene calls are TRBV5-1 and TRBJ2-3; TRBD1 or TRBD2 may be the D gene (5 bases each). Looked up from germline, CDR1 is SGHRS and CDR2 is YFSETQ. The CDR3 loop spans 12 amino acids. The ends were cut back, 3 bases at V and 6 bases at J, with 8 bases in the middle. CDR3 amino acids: CASSSRDDTQYF. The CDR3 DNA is TGCGCCAGCAGCTCTAGGGACGATACGCAGTATTTT.

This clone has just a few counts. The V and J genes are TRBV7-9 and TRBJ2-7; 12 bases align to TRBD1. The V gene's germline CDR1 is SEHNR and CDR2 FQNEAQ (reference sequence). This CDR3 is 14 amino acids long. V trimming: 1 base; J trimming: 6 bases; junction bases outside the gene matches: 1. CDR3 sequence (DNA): TGTGCCAGCAGCTTAGGGGGACAGGGGGCCGAGCAGTACTTC. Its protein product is CASSLGGQGAEQYF.

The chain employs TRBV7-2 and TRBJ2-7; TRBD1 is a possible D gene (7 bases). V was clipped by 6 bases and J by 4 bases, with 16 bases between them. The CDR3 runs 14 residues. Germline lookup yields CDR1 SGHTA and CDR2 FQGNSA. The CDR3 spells CASSYQGGQYEQYF. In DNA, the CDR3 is TGTGCCAGCAGTTATCAGGGGGGACAATACGAGCAGTACTTC.

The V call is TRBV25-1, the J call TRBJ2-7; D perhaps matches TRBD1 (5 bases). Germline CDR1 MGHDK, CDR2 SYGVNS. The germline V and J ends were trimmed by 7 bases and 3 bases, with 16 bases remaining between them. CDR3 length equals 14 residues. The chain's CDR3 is CASKGAGSFYEQYF. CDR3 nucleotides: TGTGCCAGCAAAGGGGCAGGTAGTTTCTACGAGCAGTACTTC.

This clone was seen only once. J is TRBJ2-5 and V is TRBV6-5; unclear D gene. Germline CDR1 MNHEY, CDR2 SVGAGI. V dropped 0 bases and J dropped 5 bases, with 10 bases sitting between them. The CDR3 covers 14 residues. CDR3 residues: CASSYSVFSETQYF. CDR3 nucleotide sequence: TGTGCCAGCAGTTACTCTGTGTTTTCGGAGACCCAGTACTTC.

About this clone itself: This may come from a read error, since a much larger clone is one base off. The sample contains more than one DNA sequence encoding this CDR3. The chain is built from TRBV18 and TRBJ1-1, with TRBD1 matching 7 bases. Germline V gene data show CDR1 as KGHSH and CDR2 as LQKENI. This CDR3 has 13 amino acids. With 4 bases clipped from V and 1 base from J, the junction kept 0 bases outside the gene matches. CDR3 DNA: TGTGCCAGCTCACGGGACAGGAACACTGAAGCTTTCTTT. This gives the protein CASSRDRNTEAFF.

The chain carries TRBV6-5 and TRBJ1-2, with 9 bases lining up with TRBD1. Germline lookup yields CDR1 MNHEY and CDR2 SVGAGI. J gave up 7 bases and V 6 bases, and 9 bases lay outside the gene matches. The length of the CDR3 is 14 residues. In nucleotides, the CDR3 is TGTGCCAGCAGATGGGACAGGGAGAGGGGTGGCTACACCTTC. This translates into CASRWDRERGGYTF.

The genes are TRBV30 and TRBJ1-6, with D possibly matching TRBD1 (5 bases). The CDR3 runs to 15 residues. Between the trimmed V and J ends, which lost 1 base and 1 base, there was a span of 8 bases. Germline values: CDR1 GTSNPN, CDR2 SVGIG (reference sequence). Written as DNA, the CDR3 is TGTGCCTGGAGTGGGGGCTTTTCCTATAATTCACCCCTCCACTTT. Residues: CAWSGGFSYNSPLHF. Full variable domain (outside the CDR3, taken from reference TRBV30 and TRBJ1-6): SQTIHQWPATLVQPVGSPLSLECTVEGTSNPNLYWYRQAAGRGLQLLFYSVGIGQISSEVPQNLSASRPQDRQFILSSKKLLLSDSGFYLCAWSGGFSYNSPLHFGNGTRLTVT.

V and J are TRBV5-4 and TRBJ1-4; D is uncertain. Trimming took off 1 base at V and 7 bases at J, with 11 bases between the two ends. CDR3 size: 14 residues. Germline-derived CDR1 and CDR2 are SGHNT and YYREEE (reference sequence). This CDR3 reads CASSLQGDPEKLFF. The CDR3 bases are TGTGCCAGCAGCTTGCAAGGCGATCCTGAAAAACTGTTTTTT. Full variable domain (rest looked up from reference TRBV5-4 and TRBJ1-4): ETGVTQSPTHLIKTRGQQVTLRCSSQSGHNTVSWYQQALGQGPQFIFQYYREEENGRGNFPPRFSGLQFPNYSSELNVNALELDDSALYLCASSLQGDPEKLFFGSGTQLSVL.